The 30 T cell receptor beta chains listed next were all sequenced from one sample in a study of blood T cell repertoires in COVID-19. Profiled with immunoSEQ multiplex PCR; TCRdb holds only in-frame clones, not every one. The table has 430,000 or so clones, approximately 90% seen once. Sequenced sample: PBMCs or T cells enriched from blood (not recorded which). Receptors originate from a woman aged 40-49 years who had recovered from COVID-19.

The rearrangement links TRBV29-1 to TRBJ1-1; 7 nucleotides match TRBD1. Germline trimming cut 7 bases from V and 4 bases from J; bases unmatched to any gene: 6. Germline loops: CDR1 SQVTM, CDR2 ANQGSEA. The CDR3 has 12 residues. The CDR3 coding sequence is TGCAGCGGATCGAGGGACAGCACTGAAGCTTTCTTT. It yields the protein CSGSRDSTEAFF.

The rearrangement links TRBV5-4 to TRBJ1-3, with D tentatively TRBD1 (6 bases). The germline V gene encodes CDR1 SGHNT and CDR2 YYREEE (reference sequence). The CDR3 runs to 13 residues. With 5 bases removed from V and 4 bases from J, the gap between germline ends came to 10 bases. CDR3 region: CASSYTGGNTIYF. The CDR3 DNA follows: TGTGCCAGCAGTTATACAGGGGGAAACACCATATATTTT.

As DNA, the CDR3 is TGTGCCAGTAGGACAATCGGGGACACAGATACGCAGTATTTT. Translating it yields CASRTIGDTDTQYF. The chain links TRBV19 to TRBJ2-3; tentative D call: TRBD2 (5 bases). In germline, CDR1 is LNHDA, CDR2 SQIVND (reference sequence). The V and J ends lost 6 bases and 2 bases respectively, with 12 bases between them. The length of the CDR3 is 14 residues.

This chain connects TRBV4-2 to TRBJ2-7; 8 bases line up with TRBD1. Germline assignment: CDR1 LGHNA and CDR2 YNFKEQ. V lost 1 base to trimming and J lost 3 bases; unmatched junction nucleotides: 8. The CDR3 loop spans 16 amino acids. DNA of the CDR3: TGTGCCAGCAGCCAAGCCTATACAGGGGGAATCTACGAGCAGTACTTC. It codes for CASSQAYTGGIYEQYF.

The rearrangement joins TRBV6-4 to TRBJ2-2, with 12 bases fitting TRBD1. The length of the CDR3 is 17 residues. Germline loops: CDR1 MRHNA, CDR2 SNTAGT. The J segment lost 6 bases and the V segment lost 6 bases, leaving 11 bases of the junction unmatched. The chain's CDR3 is CASSPQGQGAPAGELFF. As DNA, the CDR3 is TGTGCCAGCAGCCCCCAGGGACAGGGGGCCCCCGCCGGGGAGCTGTTTTTT.

The chain links TRBV27 to TRBJ2-1; no firm D call. Germline values: CDR1 MNHEY, CDR2 SMNVEV (reference sequence). This CDR3 is built from 17 residues. V dropped 5 bases and J dropped 0 bases, with 17 bases sitting between them. The CDR3 protein is CASSPPRAASSYNEQFF. The CDR3 region has the DNA TGTGCCAGCAGTCCCCCCCGCGCCGCGAGCTCCTACAATGAGCAGTTCTTC.

The rearrangement links TRBV10-1 to TRBJ2-2; TRBD2 is a possible D gene (6 bases). Germline-derived CDR1 and CDR2 are WNHNN and SYGVQD (reference sequence). V was cut by 4 bases and J by 4 bases, with 10 bases left in between. The CDR3 runs to 14 residues. The CDR3: CASSVMRGTGELFF. CDR3 bases: TGCGCCAGCAGTGTCATGCGGGGCACCGGGGAGCTGTTTTTT.

The rearrangement uses TRBV24-1 and TRBJ1-1; the match to TRBD1 covers 8 bases. V was clipped by 2 bases and J by 1 base; unmatched bases: 8. There are 17 residues in the CDR3. CDR1 and CDR2 (germline): KGHDR, SFDVKD. The CDR3 here is CATSDSMTGAGNTEAFF. In DNA, the CDR3 is TGTGCCACCAGTGATTCAATGACAGGGGCTGGGAACACTGAAGCTTTCTTT.

As regards this clone: Other DNA sequences within the sample encode an identical CDR3. This chain uses TRBV5-1 with TRBJ2-3, with D unresolved. Trimming cost V 0 bases and J 0 bases, with 8 bases left between them. CDR3 length equals 15 residues. In germline, CDR1 is SGHRS, CDR2 YFSETQ. The CDR3 DNA reads TGCGCCAGCAGCTTGGGCGGCGGAAGCACAGATACGCAGTATTTT. Translating it yields CASSLGGGSTDTQYF.

V and J are TRBV28 and TRBJ2-5, with 8 bases fitting TRBD2. With V trimmed by 6 bases and J by 1 base, 7 bases remained unmatched. Germline V gene lookup returns CDR1 MDHEN and CDR2 SYDVKM. The CDR3 runs 15 residues. The CDR3 coding sequence is TGTGCCAGCAGGCGAGCGGGGGCGAGCCAAGAGACCCAGTACTTC. Protein product: CASRRAGASQETQYF.

CDR3 DNA sequence: TGTGCCAGCTCAGGGACTAGCGGAGAGGGCCCATCGGATACGCAGTATTTT. Amino acids: CASSGTSGEGPSDTQYF. This rearrangement joins TRBV18 to TRBJ2-3; 11 bases align to TRBD2. CDR3 size: 17 residues. The ends lost 5 bases at V and 6 bases at J; junction bases unmatched: 13. The germline gives CDR1 KGHSH, CDR2 LQKENI.

The chain couples TRBV12-3 or TRBV12-4 to TRBJ2-5; 7 bases align to TRBD1. V gave up 2 bases and J gave up 5 bases; unmatched junction bases: 2. CDR3 length: 13 residues. CDR3 residues: CASSLYRGETQYF. The CDR3 DNA reads as TGTGCCAGCAGTTTATACAGGGGCGAGACCCAGTACTTC.

The J gene is TRBJ2-7, the V gene TRBV5-1; 8 bases match TRBD1. Germline-derived CDR1 and CDR2 are SGHRS and YFSETQ. V trimming: 7 bases; J trimming: 0 bases; junction bases outside the gene matches: 6. This CDR3 has 14 residues. CDR3 sequence reads: CASASGGHSYEQYF. In nucleotides, the CDR3 is TGCGCCAGCGCTTCAGGGGGCCACTCCTACGAGCAGTACTTC.

The chain recombines TRBV25-1 with TRBJ1-1, with D perhaps TRBD1 (6 bases). Germline assignment: CDR1 MGHDK and CDR2 SYGVNS. V lost 1 base, J lost 0 bases, and 9 bases lay in between. CDR3 size: 15 residues. CDR3 amino acids: CASSEWWTVNTEAFF. The CDR3 DNA follows: TGTGCCAGCAGTGAATGGTGGACAGTGAACACTGAAGCTTTCTTT.

The V and J genes are TRBV5-1 and TRBJ1-5; 11 bases agree with TRBD1. The V segment lost 4 bases and the J segment 5 bases; nucleotides outside the gene matches: 8. The germline gives CDR1 SGHRS, CDR2 YFSETQ. CDR3 length: 16 residues. The CDR3 spells CASSPGTGGGHQPQHF. The CDR3 nucleotides read TGCGCCAGCAGCCCCGGGACAGGGGGGGGACATCAGCCCCAGCATTTT.

This clone was recorded only once. The chain's CDR3 is CASSVAHGVNSPLHF. The CDR3 bases are TGTGCCAGCAGCGTAGCTCACGGGGTTAATTCACCCCTCCACTTT. This chain joins TRBV9 and TRBJ1-6; D gene ambiguous. There are 15 residues in the CDR3. Between the trimmed V and J ends, which lost 0 bases and 6 bases, there was a span of 10 bases. The germline gives CDR1 SGDLS, CDR2 YYNGEE.

The CDR3 is CASSPLGQGAAGELFF. The CDR3 region has the DNA TGCGCCAGCAGCCCCTTAGGACAGGGGGCAGCCGGGGAGCTGTTTTTT. The chain is built from TRBV4-1 and TRBJ2-2, with TRBD1 identical over 11 bases. The J segment lost 6 bases and the V segment lost 4 bases, leaving 7 bases of the junction unmatched. CDR3 length: 16 amino acids. The germline CDR1 and CDR2 sequences are MGHRA and YSYEKL.

The V and J genes are TRBV5-4 and TRBJ1-1; D is uncertain. This CDR3 has 14 amino acids. The V end lost 0 bases, the J end lost 7 bases, and 13 bases lay between the germline ends. CDR1 and CDR2 (germline): SGHNT, YYREEE (reference sequence). The CDR3 is CASSLVRSADEAFF. DNA of the CDR3: TGTGCCAGCAGCTTGGTGCGGTCAGCCGATGAAGCTTTCTTT.

J is TRBJ1-1 and V is TRBV18, with 8 bases fitting TRBD1. The germline CDR1 and CDR2 sequences are KGHSH and LQKENI. Germline trimming cut 6 bases from V and 6 bases from J; bases unmatched to any gene: 12. CDR3 size: 15 residues. The DNA for the CDR3 is TGTGCCAGCTCGCCCCGACAGGGGAGGGGACCTGAAGCTTTCTTT. Protein: CASSPRQGRGPEAFF.

This sequence joins TRBV29-1 and TRBJ2-7; the match to TRBD2 covers 7 bases. The junction had 9 bases not matched to a gene; V was cut back by 6 bases and J by 1 base. The CDR3 spans 14 residues. Germline assignment: CDR1 SQVTM and CDR2 ANQGSEA. CDR3 sequence (DNA): TGCAGCGTACTACCCGGGGGGTCATCCTACGAGCAGTACTTC. It codes for CSVLPGGSSYEQYF.

This clone was seen just once. The chain uses TRBV6-2 or TRBV6-3 and TRBJ1-6; no clear D. The germline V and J ends were trimmed by 2 bases and 0 bases, with 17 bases remaining between them. Per germline, CDR1 MNHEY and CDR2 SVGEGT. CDR3 length equals 19 residues. This chain's CDR3 is CASSYRPGQWSSYNSPLHF. In DNA form, the CDR3 reads TGTGCCAGCAGTTACCGTCCCGGCCAATGGAGCTCCTATAATTCACCCCTCCACTTT.

This clone was seen many times. The chain is built from TRBV5-8 and TRBJ1-5, with a tentative D call TRBD1 (5 bases). The germline V and J ends were trimmed by 1 base and 0 bases, with 20 bases remaining between them. The CDR3 totals 19 residues. Looked up from germline, CDR1 is SGHTS and CDR2 is YDEGEE. The DNA of the CDR3 is TGTGCCAGCAGCTTGCTGATGTACCTCGGGGGTGGTAGCAATCAGCCCCAGCATTTT. Translating gives CASSLLMYLGGGSNQPQHF.

This clone has more than one count but fewer than ten. The CDR3 DNA follows: TGTGCCACCAGCCTTGATGCAGGGAAGCAGTACTTC. Protein: CATSLDAGKQYF. The chain combines TRBV15 with TRBJ2-7, with D possibly matching TRBD1 (5 bases). Germline CDR1 reads LNHNV; CDR2 reads YYDKDF (reference sequence). V gave up 5 bases and J gave up 8 bases, with 13 bases separating them. The CDR3 consists of 12 residues.

The gene calls are TRBV5-4 and TRBJ2-5; a possible D gene is TRBD1 (6 bases). The CDR3 is made up of 13 amino acids. Trimming removed 9 bases at V and 1 base at J, with 13 bases between. The germline CDR1 and CDR2 sequences are SGHNT and YYREEE (reference sequence). CDR3: CATEVQGQETQYF. CDR3 sequence (DNA): TGTGCCACCGAGGTACAGGGCCAAGAGACCCAGTACTTC.

V is TRBV5-1 and J is TRBJ2-3; 7 positions match TRBD2. Germline-derived CDR1 and CDR2 are SGHRS and YFSETQ. The CDR3 is 16 amino acids. Losses at the gene ends were 4 bases for V and 0 bases for J; bases not matched to a gene: 8. In DNA, the CDR3 is TGCGCCAGCAGCACACTAGCGAGTCCTAGCACAGATACGCAGTATTTT. Its protein product is CASSTLASPSTDTQYF. Full variable domain (missing parts from reference TRBV5-1 and TRBJ2-3): KAGVTQTPRYLIKTRGQQVTLSCSPISGHRSVSWYQQTPGQGLQFLFEYFSETQRNKGNFPGRFSGRQFSNSRSEMNVSTLELGDSALYLCASSTLASPSTDTQYFGPGTRLTVL.

The chain joins TRBV24-1 to TRBJ1-1; 7 nucleotides agree with TRBD1. Germline V gene sequence: CDR1 KGHDR, CDR2 SFDVKD. The junction had 4 bases not matched to a gene; V was cut back by 7 bases and J by 6 bases. The CDR3 has 12 residues. CDR3 DNA sequence: TGTGCCACCAGCAGACAGGGTTCTGAAGCTTTCTTT. Translation gives CATSRQGSEAFF.

This clone has a single count. The rearrangement uses TRBV5-6 and TRBJ2-3; 11 nucleotides match TRBD2. This CDR3 comprises 16 residues. V lost 3 bases and J lost 2; bases outside the gene matches: 5. CDR1 SGHDT and CDR2 YYEEEE come from the germline V gene. CDR3 coding DNA: TGTGCCAGCAGCTGGGGTAGCGGGAGGGACACAGATACGCAGTATTTT. It codes for CASSWGSGRDTDTQYF.

This clone has a single count. The chain couples TRBV11-2 to TRBJ1-2, with TRBD1 matching over 10 bases. Losses at the gene ends were 4 bases for V and 0 bases for J; bases not matched to a gene: 5. The V gene's germline CDR1 is SGHAT and CDR2 FQNNGV. The CDR3 extends over 16 amino acids. This CDR3 reads CASSWGQGPSNYGYTF. The CDR3, as DNA: TGTGCCAGCAGCTGGGGACAGGGGCCATCTAACTATGGCTACACCTTC.

This chain links TRBV19 with TRBJ2-6; no firm D call. Trimming removed 3 bases at V and 0 bases at J, with 9 bases between. Germline V gene lookup returns CDR1 LNHDA and CDR2 SQIVND (reference sequence). This CDR3 spans 16 amino acids. The chain's CDR3 is CASSILKSSGANVLTF. The CDR3 DNA reads as TGTGCCAGTAGTATCCTGAAGAGCTCTGGGGCCAACGTCCTGACTTTC. Combining the CDR3 with reference TRBV19 and TRBJ2-6 gives the whole variable domain DGGITQSPKYLFRKEGQNVTLSCEQNLNHDAMYWYRQDPGQGLRLIYYSQIVNDFQKGDIAEGYSVSREKKESFPLTVTSAQKNPTAFYLCASSILKSSGANVLTFGAGSRLTVL.

This chain links TRBV10-1 with TRBJ2-1; 13 nucleotides match TRBD2. Trimming at V came to 0 bases and at J to 5 bases, leaving 10 bases not matched to a gene. The CDR3 sequence is 19 residues long. The germline V gene encodes CDR1 WNHNN and CDR2 SYGVQD (reference sequence). The CDR3 DNA reads as TGCGCCAGCAGTGAGTCTGACCCGGGACTAGCGGGACTCAACAATGAGCAGTTCTTC. It specifies CASSESDPGLAGLNNEQFF.